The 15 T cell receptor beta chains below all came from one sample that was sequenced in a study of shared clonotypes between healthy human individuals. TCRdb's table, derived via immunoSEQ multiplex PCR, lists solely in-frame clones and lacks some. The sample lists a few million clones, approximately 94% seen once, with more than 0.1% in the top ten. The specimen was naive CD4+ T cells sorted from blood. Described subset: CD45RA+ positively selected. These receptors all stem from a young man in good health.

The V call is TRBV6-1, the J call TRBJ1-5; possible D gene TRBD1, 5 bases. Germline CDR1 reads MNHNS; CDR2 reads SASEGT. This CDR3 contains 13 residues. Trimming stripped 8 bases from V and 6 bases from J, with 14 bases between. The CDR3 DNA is TGTGCCAGCTTCGAGGGGTTAGGTCAGCCCCAGCATTTT. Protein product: CASFEGLGQPQHF.

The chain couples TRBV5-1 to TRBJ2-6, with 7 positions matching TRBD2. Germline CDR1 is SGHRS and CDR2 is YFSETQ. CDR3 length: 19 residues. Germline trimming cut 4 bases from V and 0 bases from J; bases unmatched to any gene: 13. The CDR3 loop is CASSPTRGSVLSGANVLTF. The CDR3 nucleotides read TGCGCCAGCAGCCCCACGCGCGGGAGTGTACTCTCTGGGGCCAACGTCCTGACTTTC.

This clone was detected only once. CDR3 coding DNA: TGTGCCAGCAGTTTATCAGGGGCCGCTGTGTATAGCAATCAGCCCCAGCATTTT. Amino acids: CASSLSGAAVYSNQPQHF. This chain connects TRBV28 to TRBJ1-5; TRBD1 might be the D (6 bases). With 1 base removed from V and 0 bases from J, the gap between germline ends came to 16 bases. This CDR3 spans 18 amino acids. Looked up from germline, CDR1 is MDHEN and CDR2 is SYDVKM.

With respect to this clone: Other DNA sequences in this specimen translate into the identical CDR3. The CDR3 region has the DNA TGCGCCAGCAGCTCGGGGACTAGCGGTAGCACAGATACGCAGTATTTT. Protein: CASSSGTSGSTDTQYF. The chain has TRBV5-1 and TRBJ2-3; 11 bases map to TRBD2. The CDR3 has 16 residues. Germline CDR1 SGHRS, CDR2 YFSETQ. Trimming removed 3 bases from V and 0 bases from J; junction bases left unmatched: 3.

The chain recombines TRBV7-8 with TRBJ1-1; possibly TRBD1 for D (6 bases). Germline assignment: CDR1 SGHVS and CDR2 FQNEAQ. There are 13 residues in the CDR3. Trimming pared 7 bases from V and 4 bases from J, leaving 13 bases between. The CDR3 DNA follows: TGTGCCAGCACCTTGGTAGGGGGCACTGAAGCTTTCTTT. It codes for CASTLVGGTEAFF.

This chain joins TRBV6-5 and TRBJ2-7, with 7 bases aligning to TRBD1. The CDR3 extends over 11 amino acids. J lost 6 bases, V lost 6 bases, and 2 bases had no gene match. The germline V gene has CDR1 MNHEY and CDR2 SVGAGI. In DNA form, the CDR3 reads TGTGCCAGCAGACAGGGGTTCGAGCAGTACTTC. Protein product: CASRQGFEQYF.

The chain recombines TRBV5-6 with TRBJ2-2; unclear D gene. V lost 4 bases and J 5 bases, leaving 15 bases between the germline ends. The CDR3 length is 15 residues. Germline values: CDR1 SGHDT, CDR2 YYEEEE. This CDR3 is CASSGRRQVTGELFF. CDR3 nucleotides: TGTGCCAGCAGCGGCCGCCGACAAGTTACCGGGGAGCTGTTTTTT. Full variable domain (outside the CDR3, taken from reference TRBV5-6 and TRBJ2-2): DAGVTQSPTHLIKTRGQQVTLRCSPKSGHDTVSWYQQALGQGPQFIFQYYEEEERQRGNFPDRFSGHQFPNYSSELNVNALLLGDSALYLCASSGRRQVTGELFFGEGSRLTVL.

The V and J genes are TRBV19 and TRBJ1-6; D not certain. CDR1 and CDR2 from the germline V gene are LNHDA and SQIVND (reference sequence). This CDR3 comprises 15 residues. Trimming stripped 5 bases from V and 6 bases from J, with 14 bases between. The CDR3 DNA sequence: TGTGCCAGTAGTCCTCGTTTAGCCATTAATTCACCCCTCCACTTT. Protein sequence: CASSPRLAINSPLHF.

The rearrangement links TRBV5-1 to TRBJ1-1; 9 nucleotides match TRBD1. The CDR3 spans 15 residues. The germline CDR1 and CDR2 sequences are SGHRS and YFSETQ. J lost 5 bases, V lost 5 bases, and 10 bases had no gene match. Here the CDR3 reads CASSHETGGRTEAFF. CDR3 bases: TGCGCCAGCAGTCATGAGACAGGGGGTAGGACTGAAGCTTTCTTT.

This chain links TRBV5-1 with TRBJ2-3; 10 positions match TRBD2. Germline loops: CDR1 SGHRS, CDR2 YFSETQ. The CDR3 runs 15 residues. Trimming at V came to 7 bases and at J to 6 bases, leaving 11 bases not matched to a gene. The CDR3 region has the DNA TGCGCCAGCTCAACTCTAGCGGGAGATATGGATACGCAGTATTTT. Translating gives CASSTLAGDMDTQYF.

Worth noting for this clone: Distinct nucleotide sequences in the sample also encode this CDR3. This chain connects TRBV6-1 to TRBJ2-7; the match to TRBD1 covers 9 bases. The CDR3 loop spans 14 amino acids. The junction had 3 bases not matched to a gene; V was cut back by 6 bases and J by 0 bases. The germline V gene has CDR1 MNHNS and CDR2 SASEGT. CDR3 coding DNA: TGTGCCAGCAGCAGACAGGGGGTCTCCTACGAGCAGTACTTC. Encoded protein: CASSRQGVSYEQYF.

The CDR3 protein is CASSWPSGSTDTQYF. The CDR3 DNA reads TGCGCCAGCAGCTGGCCCTCAGGCAGCACAGATACGCAGTATTTT. V usage is TRBV5-1 and J usage is TRBJ2-3; D gene unclear. V lost 3 bases and J lost 0, with 11 bases in between. This CDR3 is 15 amino acids long. CDR1 is SGHRS, CDR2 YFSETQ, per germline.

This CDR3 is CASSSYTSGGANEQFF. The CDR3 bases are TGTGCCAGCAGTTCCTATACTAGCGGGGGGGCCAATGAGCAGTTCTTC. This chain connects TRBV27 to TRBJ2-1; 13 bases map to TRBD2. The length of the CDR3 is 16 residues. The V gene end was trimmed by 4 bases and the J gene end by 6 bases; junction bases not matched to a gene: 6. Per germline, CDR1 MNHEY and CDR2 SMNVEV (reference sequence).

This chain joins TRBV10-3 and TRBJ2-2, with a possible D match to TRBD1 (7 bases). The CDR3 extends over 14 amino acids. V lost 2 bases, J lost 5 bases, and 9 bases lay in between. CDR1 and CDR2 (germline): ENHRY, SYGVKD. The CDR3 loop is CAISEAGGTGELFF. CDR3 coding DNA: TGTGCCATCAGTGAGGCAGGGGGGACCGGGGAGCTGTTTTTT.

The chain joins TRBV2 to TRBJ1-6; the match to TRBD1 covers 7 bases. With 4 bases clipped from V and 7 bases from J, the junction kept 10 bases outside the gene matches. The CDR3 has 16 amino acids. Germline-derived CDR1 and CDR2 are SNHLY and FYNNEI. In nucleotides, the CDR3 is TGTGCCAGCAGTGCGGGACAGCCATTACTAAATTCACCCCTCCACTTT. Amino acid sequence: CASSAGQPLLNSPLHF.